This T cell receptor (beta chain) appears in the sequencing data of a study of cytomegalovirus exposure and HLA in healthy donors. Each donor was nominally healthy when sampled (though unrecorded immune exposures were likely). Concerning this clone: Its antigen is still unknown.

A multiplex PCR was run with 60 Vbeta primers and 13 Jbeta primers. Repertoires were generated with immunoSEQ multiplex PCR, while TCRdb's copy carries only in-frame clones and drops some. The table records 80,000 to 95,000 clones, about 63% of them present only once. Points from the study as a whole: A later analysis showed that HLA-associated TCR beta chains had undergone more clonal expansion than equally common others. At a 0.05 false discovery rate, a later analysis found over 15,000 TCR beta sequences to be associated with HLA alleles. The classifier, whose performance was assessed in both the original and validation cohorts, reportedly diagnosed cytomegalovirus status with high specificity and sensitivity.

The sequenced sample consisted of PBMCs. The sequence came from a woman between 25 and 40 years old in good health and CMV-seronegative.

CDR3 protein: CASSQLAGINEQFF. CDR3 coding DNA: TGTGCCAGCTCACAACTAGCGGGCATCAATGAGCAGTTCTTC. The chain carries TRBV18 and TRBJ2-1, with 9 nucleotides matching TRBD2. The germline CDR1 and CDR2 sequences are KGHSH and LQKENI. CDR3 size: 14 residues. Trimming at V came to 4 bases and at J to 6 bases, leaving 4 bases not matched to a gene.